This T cell receptor beta chain was sequenced during a study of T-cell memory formation after mild COVID-19 (dated by TCRdb to the early 2020s). Describing the broader study: Most TCR sequence clusters were specific to one of the two donors. In a couple of donors, T-cell clones that expanded and contracted after mild COVID-19 were followed by sequencing TCRalpha and TCRbeta repertoires longitudinally. Two young, previously healthy adult volunteers, one female and one male, were included in the cohort.

Points the paper makes about the study in general: The second-wave clones that peaked on day 37 were not confirmed to be SARS-CoV-2 specific. Clones contracting from day 15 to 85 had balanced CD4/CD8 phenotypes, while a second wave expanding from day 15 to 37 was biased towards CD4+. Contracting CD4+ clones were found mainly in CM and EM memory subsets, while CD8+ clones were enriched in EMRA. Some responding clones were found in pre-infection memory, which suggests that pre-existing cross-reactive memory T cells took part in the SARS-CoV-2 response. The study included only a couple of mild cases, and larger cohorts that include severe cases with pre-infection samples were judged to be necessary.

The data were produced on an Illumina NovaSeq 6000. TCRalpha and TCRbeta cDNA libraries were built by 5'RACE with constant-segment primers, adding sample barcodes and unique molecular identifiers. Trizol reagent was used to extract RNA from every sample. Libraries were amplified in two PCR steps, with a second sample barcode and Illumina TruSeq adapters added in the second step. Sequencing of the libraries was done on an Illumina NovaSeq, producing 2 x 150 bp paired-end reads. On the authors' methods: With migec v1.2.7, reads were demultiplexed and then collapsed into UMI-guided consensus sequences. With mixcr v2.1.11, UMI consensuses were aligned to TRA and TRB V and J templates and assembled into clonotypes. A clonotype was counted as expanded or contracted only if both edgeR and NoisET called the change significant, with noise models trained on biological replicates. edgeR calls used a false discovery rate-adjusted p below 0.01 and a log2 fold-change threshold of 1. As an exploratory analysis of dynamics, max-normalized trajectories of the 1000 most abundant clonotypes were examined by PCA with hierarchical clustering. Separately sequenced CD4+ and CD8+ repertoires were used to assign the CD4 or CD8 phenotype of responding clones. In-frame beta chains were kept once TCRdb had trimmed the public reads at Q25 with fastp and called clones with MiXCR. Entries that share a CDR3 protein sequence are merged under the most common genes and DNA. The V and J calls, along with clone size, are taken from TCRdb and not from the paper's own processing. For this sample there are approximately 410,000 distinct CDR3 sequences; 20% to 30% appear just once. Of the sample, about an eighth falls within the top ten clones.

Ficoll-Paque density gradient centrifugation was the method used to isolate PBMCs. This clonotype was found a few times. Its cognate antigen has yet to be identified. The input lacks base qualities; no much larger clone sits a single base away. V is reduced by 3 bases and J by 1 base, leaving a spacing of 14 bases between them. The CDR3 starts with the cysteine, ends with the phenylalanine, and has 17 residues. The kept DNA is CDR3 alone, 51 bases in frame from the first base. The germline V gene yields KGHDR for CDR1 and SFDVKD for CDR2. The sequenced sample consisted of PBMCs or a T cell subset sorted from them (not recorded which). This chain joins TRBV24-1 to TRBJ2-2, with TRBD2 as a weak D call on 5 bases. The sequence came from an adult woman who had mild COVID-19 (a few samples of this study predate the infection). The sample titles of this study are shuffled in the database, so cell type and time point are left out; the donor was told from shared clones. The sequenced DNA is TGTGCCACCAGTGATCCAGTCGGGGTACTGAACACCGGGGAGCTGTTTTTT. Its product reads: CATSDPVGVLNTGELFF.